A selection of T cell receptor beta chains follows, all from one sample in a study of blood T cell repertoires in COVID-19. Assay: immunoSEQ multiplex PCR; the TCRdb copy retains only in-frame clones and omits some. The profile covers about 400,000 clones, with 89% appearing a single time and roughly 1.2% taken by the ten largest. The sample taken for sequencing was peripheral blood. These receptors came from a man between 35 and 55 years old with acute or convalescent COVID-19. CDR3s include the opening cysteine and the closing phenylalanine or tryptophan. D genes are given only for firm matches. Only part of the rows carry a size: once, few, many, or a class if the clone is expanded.

-	-	TRBV10-3	TRBJ1-5	CAIRDSNGNQPQHF	TGTGCCATCAGGGACAGTAACGGCAATCAGCCCCAGCATTTT
-	TRBD2	TRBV7-3	TRBJ2-5	CASSLQGGSETQYF	TGTGCCAGCAGCTTACAAGGCGGGAGCGAGACCCAGTACTTC
-	-	TRBV27	TRBJ2-1	CASSPSHREYNEQFF	TGTGCCAGCAGTCCGTCGCACAGGGAGTACAATGAGCAGTTCTTC
-	-	TRBV28	TRBJ2-2	CASSQRLGPGLTPGTANTGELFF	TGTGCCAGCAGTCAACGGTTGGGGCCGGGACTGACCCCCGGGACAGCAAACACCGGGGAGCTGTTTTTT
many	-	TRBV9	TRBJ1-2	CASSDDSPYGYTF	TGTGCCAGCAGCGACGACAGCCCATATGGCTACACCTTC
-	-	TRBV27	TRBJ1-6	CASSLSFSNSPLHF	TGTGCCAGCAGTTTATCGTTCTCGAATTCACCCCTCCACTTT
-	-	TRBV15	TRBJ2-5	CATSLDQGLRETQYF	TGTGCCACCAGCTTGGACCAGGGGCTTCGGGAGACCCAGTACTTC
-	-	TRBV5-5	TRBJ1-5	CASSLRLSGESQPQHF	TGTGCCAGCAGCTTGCGTTTATCGGGGGAATCACAGCCCCAGCATTTT
-	TRBD2	TRBV7-3	TRBJ2-3	CASSLSRGATDTQYF	TGTGCCAGCAGCTTATCGCGGGGGGCGACAGATACGCAGTATTTT
-	-	TRBV19	TRBJ2-5	CASSMSMRGHHF	TGTGCCAGTAGTATGAGTATGCGGGGCCATCACTTC
-	TRBD1	TRBV7-9	TRBJ2-7	CASSLRDRDIYEQYF	TGTGCCAGCAGCTTACGGGACAGGGACATCTACGAGCAGTACTTC
-	-	TRBV6-5	TRBJ1-5	CASSPLGGSNQPQHF	TGTGCCAGCAGCCCCCTCGGGGGAAGCAATCAGCCCCAGCATTTT
-	TRBD1	TRBV15	TRBJ1-2	CATSRVDRASTDGYTF	TGTGCCACCAGCAGAGTAGACAGGGCGTCAACGGATGGCTACACCTTC
-	-	TRBV5-1	TRBJ1-4	CASSLVEGSGGEKLFF	TGCGCCAGCAGCTTGGTGGAAGGGAGCGGAGGGGAAAAACTGTTTTTT
-	TRBD1	TRBV27	TRBJ2-6	CASSLDPEKIGTGGPGANVLTF	TGTGCCAGCAGCCTAGACCCTGAGAAGATCGGGACAGGGGGACCTGGGGCCAACGTCCTGACTTTC
-	-	TRBV14	TRBJ1-1	CASSQFGVGTEAFF	TGTGCCAGCAGCCAATTCGGGGTGGGGACTGAAGCTTTCTTT
-	TRBD1	TRBV5-1	TRBJ2-3	CASSPGQGARGDTQYF	TGCGCCAGCAGCCCCGGACAGGGGGCGCGGGGAGATACGCAGTATTTT
once	-	TRBV5-1	TRBJ1-3	CASSLQDSSGNTIYF	TGCGCCAGCAGCTTGCAGGACTCATCTGGAAACACCATATATTTT
-	-	TRBV24-1	TRBJ2-5	CATSDASTGYVTGVETQYF	TGTGCCACCAGTGATGCTTCGACGGGATACGTAACGGGAGTAGAGACCCAGTACTTC
-	-	TRBV4-3	TRBJ1-3	CASSQDSGNSGNTIYF	TGCGCCAGCAGCCAAGATTCAGGCAACTCTGGAAACACCATATATTTT
-	-	TRBV11-2	TRBJ2-7	CASRPEGLPYEQYF	TGTGCCAGCAGGCCGGAGGGACTCCCCTACGAGCAGTACTTC
-	TRBD2	TRBV6-1	TRBJ2-5	CASSDTTSSQETQYF	TGTGCCAGCAGTGATACGACTAGCTCGCAAGAGACCCAGTACTTC
-	-	TRBV5-4	TRBJ2-1	CASSLGGTLYNEQFF	TGTGCCAGCAGCTTGGGCGGAACCCTCTACAATGAGCAGTTCTTC
-	-	TRBV7-9	TRBJ2-3	CASSTGPRTDTQYF	TGTGCCAGCAGCACAGGGCCCCGCACAGATACGCAGTATTTT
-	TRBD1	TRBV10-3	TRBJ1-4	CAIRGTGGGEKLFF	TGTGCCATCAGAGGTACAGGGGGCGGTGAAAAACTGTTTTTT
-	TRBD1	TRBV27	TRBJ2-7	CASSWDRDYEQYF	TGTGCCAGCAGTTGGGACAGGGACTACGAGCAGTACTTC
-	TRBD1	TRBV27	TRBJ2-7	CASSLLDRGAEQYF	TGTGCCAGCAGTTTATTGGACAGGGGAGCCGAGCAGTACTTC
-	TRBD2	TRBV30	TRBJ2-3	CAWSPTSGRRNTQYF	TGTGCCTGGAGTCCCACTAGCGGGAGAAGGAATACGCAGTATTTT
-	TRBD1	TRBV5-1	TRBJ1-4	CASSPGQGWEKLFF	TGCGCCAGCAGCCCTGGACAGGGGTGGGAAAAACTGTTTTTT
-	TRBD2	TRBV28	TRBJ2-7	CARSDGGGSGLEFSGYF	TGTGCCCGCTCTGATGGGGGGGGATCGGGACTAGAGTTTTCGGGGTACTTC
-	-	TRBV5-1	TRBJ1-2	CASSLGGVGYTF	TGCGCCAGCAGCTTAGGGGGAGTCGGCTACACCTTC
-	TRBD1	TRBV27	TRBJ1-2	CASSITPGQADYGYTF	TGTGCCAGCAGTATAACACCGGGACAGGCTGACTATGGCTACACCTTC
-	TRBD1	TRBV7-8	TRBJ1-2	CASSLVDRGYGYTF	TGTGCCAGCAGCTTAGTGGACAGGGGTTATGGCTACACCTTC
-	-	TRBV13	TRBJ1-4	CASSSGLLMRTNEKLFF	TGTGCCAGCAGCTCGGGACTTTTAATGAGGACTAATGAAAAACTGTTTTTT
-	TRBD2	TRBV6-4	TRBJ2-7	CASSPGTSGDEQYF	TGTGCCAGCAGTCCGGGGACTAGCGGAGACGAGCAGTACTTC
-	TRBD1	TRBV28	TRBJ2-1	CASSLSGGATYNEQFF	TGTGCCAGCAGTTTATCAGGGGGAGCCACCTACAATGAGCAGTTCTTC
-	-	TRBV20-1	TRBJ2-1	CSASLGNEQFF	TGCAGTGCTAGTCTCGGGAATGAGCAGTTCTTC
-	TRBD2	TRBV6-5	TRBJ2-7	CASSPRLAGLREQYF	TGTGCCAGCAGTCCCCGACTAGCGGGCTTACGCGAGCAGTACTTC
once	TRBD1	TRBV2	TRBJ1-5	CASRTGKVRQPQHF	TGTGCCAGCAGGACAGGGAAGGTTCGGCAGCCCCAGCATTTT
-	-	TRBV18	TRBJ1-5	CASSPRAMGNQPQHF	TGTGCCAGCTCACCACGGGCGATGGGCAATCAGCCCCAGCATTTT